Presented here are 9 T cell receptor beta chains from one specimen sequenced in a study of early T cells in non-severe SARS-CoV-2 infection. One entry per CDR3 protein, called by TCRdb with MiXCR from the 5' RACE reads. The top ten hold about 8% of the sample, which has roughly 81,000 distinct CDR3 sequences, less than 8% seen once. The material sequenced was whole blood. Receptors originate from an adult who was a healthcare worker with PCR-confirmed SARS-CoV-2 infection or an uninfected control (not recorded which).

The V gene is TRBV7-2, the J gene TRBJ2-1, with D unresolved. Germline V gene lookup returns CDR1 SGHTA and CDR2 FQGNSA. The CDR3 is 14 amino acids. Trimming shortened V by 7 bases and J by 6 bases, and 16 bases separated the two germline ends. CDR3 protein: CASIQSLEGNEQFF. DNA of the CDR3: TGTGCCAGCATCCAATCCCTAGAAGGCAATGAGCAGTTCTTC.

In its sample, this clonotype was seen many times. The genes are TRBV7-8 and TRBJ1-1; the D is unclear. The CDR3 length is 11 residues. Germline lookup yields CDR1 SGHVS and CDR2 FQNEAQ. Trimming stripped 2 bases from V and 8 bases from J, with 6 bases between. In DNA, the CDR3 is TGTGCCAGCAGCTTAAAAGGGGAAGCTTTCTTT. Translated: CASSLKGEAFF.

This clonotype was seen repeatedly, ten times or more. The rearrangement links TRBV20-1 to TRBJ1-1; 7 bases map to TRBD1. The CDR3 loop spans 16 amino acids. Germline CDR1 and CDR2: DFQATT and SNEGSKA (reference sequence). Trimming removed 1 base from V and 4 bases from J; junction bases left unmatched: 12. The CDR3 loop is CSARVDPMTGSTEAFF. CDR3 DNA sequence: TGCAGTGCTAGAGTAGACCCAATGACAGGGTCCACTGAAGCTTTCTTT.

The table lists this clonotype with a few counts. The CDR3, as DNA: TGCAGTGCTAGTGGAGTGCACGCTTGGTACCAAGAGACCCAGTACTTC. This gives the protein CSASGVHAWYQETQYF. V is TRBV20-1 and J is TRBJ2-5; D gene uncertain. Germline V gene lookup returns CDR1 DFQATT and CDR2 SNEGSKA (reference sequence). V was clipped by 3 bases and J by 0 bases, with 17 bases between them. This CDR3 comprises 16 residues.

This clonotype occurred a few times. V usage is TRBV7-2 and J usage is TRBJ1-1; 7 positions match TRBD1. The ends lost 5 bases at V and 4 bases at J; junction bases unmatched: 7. The germline gives CDR1 SGHTA, CDR2 FQGNSA. The CDR3 spans 14 residues. In DNA form, the CDR3 reads TGTGCCAGCAGCCTTCCAGGGGGTAGCACTGAAGCTTTCTTT. It is translated as CASSLPGGSTEAFF.

This clonotype was seen repeatedly, ten times or more. The V call is TRBV15, the J call TRBJ1-4; TRBD1 agrees at 11 bases. Germline assignment: CDR1 LNHNV and CDR2 YYDKDF (reference sequence). This CDR3 is built from 15 residues. The ends lost 4 bases at V and 6 bases at J; junction bases unmatched: 4. CDR3 loop: CATSIGTGGHEKLFF. The CDR3 region has the DNA TGTGCCACCAGCATTGGGACAGGGGGGCATGAAAAACTGTTTTTT.

This clonotype showed up many times. The chain carries TRBV7-9 and TRBJ2-3; 9 bases are shared with TRBD1. The germline V gene encodes CDR1 SEHNR and CDR2 FQNEAQ (reference sequence). Trimming removed 8 bases from V and 10 bases from J; junction bases left unmatched: 16. The CDR3 is 15 amino acids. CDR3 coding DNA: TGTGCCAGCTTCAGGACAGGGGAGGACTACCACTCGCAGTATTTT. Its protein product is CASFRTGEDYHSQYF.

Many counts were recorded for this clonotype. The chain recombines TRBV27 with TRBJ2-7; 10 positions match TRBD1. Germline CDR1 MNHEY, CDR2 SMNVEV (reference sequence). Trimming removed 4 bases from V and 0 bases from J; junction bases left unmatched: 9. The CDR3 sequence is 17 residues long. Here the CDR3 DNA reads TGTGCCAGCAGTTCGAACGGCCGGGACAGGGGCTCCTACGAGCAGTACTTC. This codes for CASSSNGRDRGSYEQYF.

The chain links TRBV29-1 to TRBJ2-7; the match to TRBD2 covers 14 bases. J lost 4 bases, V lost 1 base, and 3 bases had no gene match. The CDR3 covers 15 residues. Germline V CDR1 and CDR2: SQVTM, ANQGSEA. CDR3 in amino acids: CSVEAGTSGSYEQYF. The CDR3 DNA sequence: TGCAGCGTTGAAGCGGGGACTAGCGGGAGTTACGAGCAGTACTTC.